What follows is one T cell receptor beta chain and its context. One junction end disagrees with the germline gene, perhaps due to a read error. Clones were sequenced by immunoSEQ multiplex PCR, and TCRdb holds only the in-frame ones, with some missing. The sample contains some 70,000 clones, around 80% of which appear only once. These data come from a study of blood T cell repertoires in COVID-19. In germline, CDR1 is MDHEN, CDR2 SYDVKM. The CDR3 contains 15 residues. The J gene is TRBJ2-7, the V gene TRBV28, with TRBD1 as a possible D gene (7 bases). This TCR was sampled from a woman in her 50s with acute or convalescent COVID-19. The sequenced material came from peripheral blood. The CDR3 DNA is TGTGCCAGCAGTTCAGGGGGGCCGGGAAATTTCGCGGAGCAATTC. It specifies CASSSGGPGNFAEQF.